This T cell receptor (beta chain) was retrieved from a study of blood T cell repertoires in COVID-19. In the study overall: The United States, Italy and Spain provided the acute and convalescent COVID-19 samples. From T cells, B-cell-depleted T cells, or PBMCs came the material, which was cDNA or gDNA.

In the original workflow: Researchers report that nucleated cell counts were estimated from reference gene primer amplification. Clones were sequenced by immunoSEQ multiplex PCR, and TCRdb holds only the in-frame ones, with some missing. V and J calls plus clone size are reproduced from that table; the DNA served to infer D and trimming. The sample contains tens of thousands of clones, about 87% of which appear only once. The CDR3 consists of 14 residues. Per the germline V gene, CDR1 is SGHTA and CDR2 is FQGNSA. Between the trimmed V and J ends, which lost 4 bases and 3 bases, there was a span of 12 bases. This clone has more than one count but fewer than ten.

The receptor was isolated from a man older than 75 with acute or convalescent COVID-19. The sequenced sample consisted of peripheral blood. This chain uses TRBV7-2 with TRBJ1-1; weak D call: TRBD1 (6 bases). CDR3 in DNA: TGTGCCAGCAGCTCGGGACATCTAGACACTGAAGCTTTCTTT. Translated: CASSSGHLDTEAFF. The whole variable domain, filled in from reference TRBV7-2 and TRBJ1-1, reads GAGVSQSPSNKVTEKGKDVELRCDPISGHTALYWYRQSLGQGLEFLIYFQGNSAPDKSGLPSDRFSAERTGGSVSTLTIQRTQQEDSAVYLCASSSGHLDTEAFFGQGTRLTVV.